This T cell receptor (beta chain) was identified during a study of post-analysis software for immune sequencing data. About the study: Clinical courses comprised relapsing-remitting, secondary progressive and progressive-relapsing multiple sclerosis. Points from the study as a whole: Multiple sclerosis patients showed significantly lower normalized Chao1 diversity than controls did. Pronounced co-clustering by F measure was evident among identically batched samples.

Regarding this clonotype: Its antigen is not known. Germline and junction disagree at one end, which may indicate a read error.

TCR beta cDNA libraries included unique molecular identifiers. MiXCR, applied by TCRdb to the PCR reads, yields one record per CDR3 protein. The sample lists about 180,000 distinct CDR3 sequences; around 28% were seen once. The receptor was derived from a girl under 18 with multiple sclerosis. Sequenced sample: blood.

CDR3: CTSSHGLAGGTDTQYF. The CDR3 DNA follows: TGTACCAGCAGTCACGGACTAGCGGGGGGCACAGATACGCAGTATTTT. The rearrangement joins TRBV28 to TRBJ2-3; 13 nucleotides line up with TRBD2. CDR3 length equals 16 residues. From germline, CDR1 is MDHEN and CDR2 SYDVKM.